A selection of T cell receptor beta chains follows, all from one sample in a study of Ad26.COV2.S vaccination and SARS-CoV-2 variants. The protocol was immunoSEQ multiplex PCR, while the TCRdb copy is restricted to in-frame clones and leaves out a portion. Counted here are around 400,000 clones, 75% to 95% occurring once; the ten biggest clones make up 10% to 15%. The specimen was peripheral blood, collected in a trial of Ad26.COV2.S vaccine versus placebo. These receptors came from a person between 18 and 59 years old who received the Ad26.COV2.S COVID-19 vaccine or a placebo. Both conserved end residues are part of each CDR3. A D gene is named only where the DNA matches it firmly. Clone size is not always given. Where it is, it says once, few, many or a class for expanded clones.

size	D	V	J	DNA	CDR3
NA	NA	TRBV19	TRBJ1-5	TGTGCCAGTAGTATCCTCAATCAGCCCCAGCATTTT	CASSILNQPQHF
NA	TRBD1	TRBV6-1	TRBJ1-4	TGTGCCAGCAGTGAAGAGACAGGGGGCGGTGAAAAACTGTTTTTT	CASSEETGGGEKLFF
NA	TRBD1	TRBV19	TRBJ1-2	TGTGCCAGTCGAAAACAGGGGGTTGATAACTATGGCTACACCTTC	CASRKQGVDNYGYTF
NA	TRBD1	TRBV29-1	TRBJ2-5	TGCAGCGCCTCAGGACAGGGGGCTCGCGAGACCCAGTACTTC	CSASGQGARETQYF
NA	NA	TRBV19	TRBJ2-1	TGTGCCAGTTTGAGCGGTTCCTACAATGAGCAGTTCTTC	CASLSGSYNEQFF
NA	TRBD2	TRBV5-1	TRBJ2-2	TGCGCCAGCAGCTTGGCCAAGGGACTAGACACCGGGGAGCTGTTTTTT	CASSLAKGLDTGELFF
NA	TRBD2	TRBV2	TRBJ2-1	TGTGCCAGCAGTGAAGCGGGGACTAGAGATGAGCAGTTCTTC	CASSEAGTRDEQFF
NA	NA	TRBV5-1	TRBJ1-5	TGCGCCAGCCAAACCCAGAGGAGCAATAGCAATCAGCCCCAGCATTTT	CASQTQRSNSNQPQHF
NA	TRBD1	TRBV5-1	TRBJ2-7	TGCGCCAGCAGCCGGGACAGCTACGAGCAGTACTTC	CASSRDSYEQYF
NA	NA	TRBV29-1	TRBJ1-6	TGCAGCGTTCCCCGGGTAAGGCTTAATTCACCCCTCCACTTT	CSVPRVRLNSPLHF
NA	NA	TRBV7-9	TRBJ2-7	TGTGCCAGCAGCTGGGTCGGGGTTAACTACGAGCAGTACTTC	CASSWVGVNYEQYF
NA	TRBD2	TRBV7-3	TRBJ2-2	TGTGCCAGCAGCTCACGCGGACTAGCGGGAGGCGGGGAGCTGTTTTTT	CASSSRGLAGGGELFF
NA	NA	TRBV3-1/TRBV3-2	TRBJ2-7	TGTGCCAGCAGCCAGTCCTACGAGCAGTACTTC	CASSQSYEQYF
few	TRBD1	TRBV4-3	TRBJ2-7	TGCGCCAGCAGCCCAGGGACAGGGGGCGGCGAGCAGTACTTC	CASSPGTGGGEQYF
NA	NA	TRBV6-2/TRBV6-3	TRBJ2-1	TGTGCCAGCAGTTTAGGGGGGACTATTAAATCTCAGTTCTTC	CASSLGGTIKSQFF
NA	TRBD2	TRBV24-1	TRBJ2-1	TGTGCCACCAGTGATTTCTCGCGCGGGGGATCTTACAATGAGCAGTTCTTC	CATSDFSRGGSYNEQFF
NA	TRBD2	TRBV7-9	TRBJ2-7	TGTGCCAGCAGGAAAGGGGCGGGAGGGCCCTACGAGCAGTACTTC	CASRKGAGGPYEQYF
NA	NA	TRBV5-5	TRBJ1-1	TGTGCCAGCAGACCCAGGGACCCCCCGAAAGCTTTCTTT	CASRPRDPPKAFF
NA	NA	TRBV7-9	TRBJ1-4	TGTGCCAGCAGCTTAGATGCAGGTTTAGAAAAACTGTTTTTT	CASSLDAGLEKLFF
NA	TRBD1	TRBV19	TRBJ1-5	TGTGCCAGTACCAAGGGACAGGGAAAAGGAAATCAGCCCCAGCATTTT	CASTKGQGKGNQPQHF
NA	NA	TRBV6-5	TRBJ1-5	TGTGCCAGCAGATCAGCTATTAGCAATCAGCCCCAGCATTTT	CASRSAISNQPQHF
NA	NA	TRBV28	TRBJ2-1	TGTGCCAGCAGCTTACTAGTAAGCAATGAGCAGTTCTTC	CASSLLVSNEQFF
NA	TRBD1	TRBV19	TRBJ1-4	TGTGCCAGTAGTCGGGACAGCTACGATGAAAAACTGTTTTTT	CASSRDSYDEKLFF
NA	TRBD2	TRBV6-2/TRBV6-3	TRBJ2-5	TGTGCCAGCAGCCCGACTAGCGGGACCCAAGAGACCCAGTACTTC	CASSPTSGTQETQYF
NA	NA	TRBV18	TRBJ2-3	TGTGCCAGCTCACCCCTCCGAGGGGCCAGCACAGATACGCAGTATTTT	CASSPLRGASTDTQYF
few	NA	TRBV10-1	TRBJ1-2	TGCGCCAGCATCAGACAGACTGGCGACTATGGCTACACCTTC	CASIRQTGDYGYTF